The clone carrying this TCR beta chain was observed a single time. The record originates from a study of blood T cell repertoires in COVID-19. Only in-frame clones appear in the TCRdb table, and some are missing; sequencing was by immunoSEQ multiplex PCR. The sample includes about 270,000 clones, 80% to 90% of them seen just once. The participants were between about 18 and 90 years old and came from 24 US areas. J was trimmed by 2 bases and V by 4 bases; bases with no gene match: 3. Germline values: CDR1 KGHSH, CDR2 LQKENI. CDR3 length: 15 amino acids. Input material: PBMCs or T cells enriched from blood (not recorded which). This clonotype was sampled from a woman aged 18-29 years who had recovered from COVID-19. V usage is TRBV18 and J usage is TRBJ2-3, with 10 bases lining up with TRBD2. The CDR3 here is CASSRTSGTTDTQYF. The CDR3 DNA reads as TGTGCCAGCTCACGGACTAGCGGAACCACAGATACGCAGTATTTT.